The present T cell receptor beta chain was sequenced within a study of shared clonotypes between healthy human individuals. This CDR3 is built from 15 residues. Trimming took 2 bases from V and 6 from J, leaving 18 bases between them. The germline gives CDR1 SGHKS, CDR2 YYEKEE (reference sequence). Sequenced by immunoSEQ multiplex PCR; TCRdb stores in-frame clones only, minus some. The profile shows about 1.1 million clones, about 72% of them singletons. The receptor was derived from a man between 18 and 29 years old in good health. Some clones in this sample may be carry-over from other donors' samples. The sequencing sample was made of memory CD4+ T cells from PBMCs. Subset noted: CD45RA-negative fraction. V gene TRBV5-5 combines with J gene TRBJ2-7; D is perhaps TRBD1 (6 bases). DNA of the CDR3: TGTGCCAGCAGCTTCAGGGCAGGGGCGCCGTCCGAGCAGTACTTC. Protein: CASSFRAGAPSEQYF.